The 13 T cell receptor beta chains listed next were all sequenced from one sample in a study of Ad26.COV2.S vaccination and SARS-CoV-2 variants. TCRdb's copy holds only in-frame clones and misses some; the assay was immunoSEQ multiplex PCR. The sample carries 450,000 to 550,000 clones, about 88% recorded once. Documented treatment: about 20 received Ad26.COV2.S at low or high dose, single or two shots; 5 received placebo; per-sample allocation not given. Sampling occurred on day 63 after the first vaccine or placebo injection. The material was peripheral blood, obtained in a trial of Ad26.COV2.S vaccine versus placebo. Receptors originate from a person between 18 and 65 years old who received the Ad26.COV2.S COVID-19 vaccine or a placebo.

The chain links TRBV6-1 to TRBJ2-4, with 7 bases identical to TRBD1. The V segment lost 4 bases and the J segment 0 bases; nucleotides outside the gene matches: 3. From germline, CDR1 is MNHNS and CDR2 SASEGT. The CDR3 is made up of 15 amino acids. The CDR3 bases are TGTGCCAGCAGTGGACAGGGAGTAGCCAAAAACATTCAGTACTTC. Its translation: CASSGQGVAKNIQYF.

The V and J genes are TRBV3-1 (or the pseudogene TRBV3-2) and TRBJ1-2; tentatively, D is TRBD1 (5 bases). Germline CDR1 reads LGHDT; CDR2 reads YNNKEL (reference sequence). With 6 bases removed from V and 0 bases from J, the gap between germline ends came to 8 bases. This CDR3 comprises 13 residues. This CDR3 is CASSQGSNYGYTF. CDR3 coding DNA: TGTGCCAGCAGTCAGGGTTCTAACTATGGCTACACCTTC.

The chain links TRBV24-1 to TRBJ2-3; D is perhaps TRBD2 (5 bases). V lost 0 bases to trimming and J lost 4 bases, with 10 bases between them. CDR3 length equals 15 residues. Germline V lookup: CDR1 KGHDR, CDR2 SFDVKD. The CDR3 reads CATSDLRGPPDTQYF. The CDR3 DNA reads as TGTGCCACCAGTGATTTGCGCGGGCCCCCAGATACGCAGTATTTT.

V and J are TRBV5-1 and TRBJ1-3; weak D call: TRBD1 (5 bases). V lost 0 bases to trimming and J lost 6 bases, with 10 bases between them. This CDR3 region has 14 residues. Germline V lookup: CDR1 SGHRS, CDR2 YFSETQ. Here the CDR3 DNA reads TGCGCCAGCAGCTTGGCGGGGGTGGAAAACACCATATATTTT. It translates to CASSLAGVENTIYF.

The CDR3 DNA follows: TGTGCCAGCAGCCCAGAACACCTTTCCTCAACCCGAGCTTTCTTT. Residues: CASSPEHLSSTRAFF. The gene calls are TRBV7-2 and TRBJ1-1, with unresolved D. V was trimmed by 5 bases and J by 10 bases, leaving 23 bases between them. Per germline, CDR1 SGHTA and CDR2 FQGNSA. The CDR3 is made up of 15 amino acids.

This chain connects TRBV28 to TRBJ1-1; possible D gene TRBD1, 6 bases. This CDR3 has 16 residues. The germline V gene has CDR1 MDHEN and CDR2 SYDVKM. V gave up 2 bases and J gave up 6 bases, with 19 bases separating them. The CDR3 loop is CASSLGGGAFFAEAFF. For the CDR3, the DNA is TGTGCCAGCAGTTTAGGGGGGGGCGCCTTTTTCGCTGAAGCTTTCTTT.

This clone was detected a few times. Other nucleotide sequences from this sample produce the same CDR3. The chain combines TRBV10-3 with TRBJ1-5; TRBD1 agrees at 12 bases. Per germline, CDR1 ENHRY and CDR2 SYGVKD. V was clipped by 0 bases and J by 3 bases; unmatched bases: 3. This CDR3 has 17 residues. CDR3 bases: TGTGCCATCAGTGAGTCGGGGACAGGGGGCTTCAATCAGCCCCAGCATTTT. It yields the protein CAISESGTGGFNQPQHF.

The V gene is TRBV18, the J gene TRBJ1-1; unclear D gene. Deletions cut 4 bases from V and 3 bases from J, with 6 bases between. This CDR3 contains 12 residues. Germline loops: CDR1 KGHSH, CDR2 LQKENI. The CDR3 here is CASSRTDTEAFF. The CDR3 DNA reads TGTGCCAGCTCACGAACGGACACTGAAGCTTTCTTT.

The V call is TRBV13, the J call TRBJ2-3; D gene ambiguous. CDR3 length: 14 residues. V was pared by 5 bases and J by 0 bases, with 9 bases between. Germline lookup yields CDR1 PRHDT and CDR2 FYEKMQ (reference sequence). The CDR3 reads CASSQTWSTDTQYF. The CDR3, as DNA: TGTGCCAGCAGCCAGACTTGGAGCACAGATACGCAGTATTTT.

The genes are TRBV7-2 and TRBJ1-2; 7 bases align to TRBD1. After removal of 5 bases from V and 4 bases from J, the junction contained 10 bases not matched to a gene. The V gene's germline CDR1 is SGHTA and CDR2 FQGNSA. CDR3 length: 15 amino acids. CDR3 amino acids: CASSGNTGTAYGYTF. CDR3 DNA: TGTGCCAGCAGCGGAAACACCGGGACAGCCTATGGCTACACCTTC.

The V call is TRBV30, the J call TRBJ1-2, with 9 bases lining up with TRBD1. The CDR3 runs to 18 residues. Looked up from germline, CDR1 is GTSNPN and CDR2 is SVGIG (reference sequence). The ends lost 4 bases at V and 6 bases at J; junction bases unmatched: 21. This CDR3 is CAWIGGYGDREWLDGYTF. CDR3 nucleotides: TGTGCCTGGATTGGGGGGTACGGGGACAGGGAATGGCTTGATGGCTACACCTTC.

V usage is TRBV2 and J usage is TRBJ1-5; 7 positions match TRBD1. After removal of 1 base from V and 5 bases from J, the junction contained 2 bases not matched to a gene. Germline V gene data show CDR1 as SNHLY and CDR2 as FYNNEI. This CDR3 has 14 residues. CDR3 region: CASSEDRGDQPQHF. The CDR3 DNA follows: TGTGCCAGCAGTGAAGACAGGGGCGATCAGCCCCAGCATTTT.

The chain employs TRBV3-1 (or the pseudogene TRBV3-2) and TRBJ2-5; D is tentatively TRBD1 or TRBD2 (5 bases each). V lost 4 bases and J 5 bases, leaving 14 bases between the germline ends. Per the germline V gene, CDR1 is LGHDT and CDR2 is YNNKEL (reference sequence). The CDR3 is made up of 14 amino acids. CDR3 sequence reads: CASSPLVREETQYF. DNA for the CDR3: TGTGCCAGCAGCCCCCTGGTCAGGGAGGAGACCCAGTACTTC.